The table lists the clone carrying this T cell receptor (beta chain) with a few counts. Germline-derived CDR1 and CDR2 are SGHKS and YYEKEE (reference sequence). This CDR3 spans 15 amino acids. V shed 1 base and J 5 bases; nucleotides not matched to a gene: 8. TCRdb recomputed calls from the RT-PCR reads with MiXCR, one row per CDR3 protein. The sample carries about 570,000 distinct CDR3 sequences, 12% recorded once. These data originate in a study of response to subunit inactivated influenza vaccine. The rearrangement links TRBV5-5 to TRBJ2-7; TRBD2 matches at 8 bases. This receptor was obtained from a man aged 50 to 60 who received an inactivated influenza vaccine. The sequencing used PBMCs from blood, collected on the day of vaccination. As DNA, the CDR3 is TGTGCCAGCAGCTTGTTGCCGGGAGGGCCCCACGAGCAGTACTTC. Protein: CASSLLPGGPHEQYF.